The 28 T cell receptor beta chains below come from one sample, sequenced in a study of graft-versus-host responses after intestinal transplantation. Antigens of these TCRs are unknown. Produced via immunoSEQ multiplex PCR; TCRdb's table is partial and in-frame only. The top ten clones hold 0.28% of a sample with roughly 90,000 clones, about 88% of them seen once. The input for sequencing was unstimulated CD4+ T cells sorted from spleen or lymph node cells, taken before transplant. The receptor set was obtained from a human donor who was the organ donor for an intestinal transplant.

The chain combines TRBV5-4 with TRBJ2-1; 9 bases line up with TRBD2. Germline CDR1 reads SGHNT; CDR2 reads YYREEE (reference sequence). This CDR3 spans 15 amino acids. V dropped 5 bases and J dropped 1; count of bases not matched to a gene: 4. The CDR3 is CASSLTSGSYNEQFF. The DNA of the CDR3 is TGTGCCAGCAGTTTGACTAGCGGTTCCTACAATGAGCAGTTCTTC.

The chain joins TRBV9 to TRBJ2-7; TRBD1 matches 9 bases. The germline V gene encodes CDR1 SGDLS and CDR2 YYNGEE. The CDR3 has 14 residues. The CDR3 is CASTPGQGYYEQYF. The CDR3 coding sequence is TGTGCATCAACGCCGGGACAGGGTTATTACGAGCAGTACTTC.

This chain connects TRBV28 to TRBJ2-7; possible D gene TRBD1, 5 bases. CDR1 and CDR2 (germline): MDHEN, SYDVKM. The CDR3 length is 15 residues. V gave up 6 bases and J gave up 7 bases, with 22 bases separating them. CDR3 residues: CASSASPLGAVEQYF. The CDR3 DNA reads as TGTGCCAGCAGCGCCTCCCCCCTAGGGGCAGTGGAGCAGTACTTC.

The chain is built from TRBV5-1 and TRBJ1-1, with D possibly matching TRBD1 (5 bases). V lost 7 bases to trimming and J lost 2 bases, with 24 bases between them. The CDR3 is 17 amino acids. CDR1 is SGHRS, CDR2 YFSETQ, per germline. The CDR3 protein is CASAPAKGTGPNTEAFF. Written as DNA, the CDR3 is TGCGCCAGCGCCCCAGCAAAGGGTACAGGACCCAACACTGAAGCTTTCTTT.

The chain employs TRBV9 and TRBJ2-2, with 9 bases matching TRBD2. J was trimmed by 3 bases and V by 4 bases; bases with no gene match: 7. Germline CDR1 SGDLS, CDR2 YYNGEE. This CDR3 has 16 amino acids. CDR3 bases: TGTGCCAGCAGCCCCGGGGCGGGGGGGCACACCGGGGAGCTGTTTTTT. As protein: CASSPGAGGHTGELFF. Looking up the rest from reference TRBV9 and TRBJ2-2 gives the full variable domain: DSGVTQTPKHLITATGQRVTLRCSPRSGDLSVYWYQQSLDQGLQFLIQYYNGEERAKGNILERFSAQQFPDLHSELNLSSLELGDSALYFCASSPGAGGHTGELFFGEGSRLTVL.

The CDR3 region is CASSLGPQGWNTEAFF. CDR3 nucleotide sequence: TGTGCCAGCAGCTTGGGACCACAGGGGTGGAACACTGAAGCTTTCTTT. This sequence joins TRBV5-6 and TRBJ1-1; 7 bases align to TRBD1. This CDR3 has 16 residues. Germline-derived CDR1 and CDR2 are SGHDT and YYEEEE. The V and J ends lost 0 bases and 1 base, in that order; junction bases with no gene match: 6.

This chain uses TRBV11-2 with TRBJ1-3; D is unclear. CDR1 SGHAT and CDR2 FQNNGV come from the germline V gene. Trimming removed 4 bases at V and 4 bases at J, with 11 bases between. The CDR3 runs 14 residues. The CDR3 sequence is CASSSPWAGNTIYF. The DNA of the CDR3 is TGTGCCAGCAGCTCGCCCTGGGCCGGAAACACCATATATTTT.

The chain employs TRBV7-2 and TRBJ2-7; D is perhaps TRBD1 (6 bases). The CDR3 totals 14 residues. In germline, CDR1 is SGHTA, CDR2 FQGNSA. Trimming shortened V by 2 bases and J by 1 base, and 9 bases separated the two germline ends. The CDR3 loop is CASSLQRGSYEQYF. In DNA form, the CDR3 reads TGTGCCAGCAGCTTACAGAGGGGGTCCTACGAGCAGTACTTC.

This sequence joins TRBV5-1 and TRBJ1-1, with TRBD1 as a possible D gene (5 bases). The CDR3 is 19 residues long. The V end lost 0 bases, the J end lost 0 bases, and 21 bases lay between the germline ends. CDR1 and CDR2 (germline): SGHRS, YFSETQ. The CDR3 nucleotides are TGCGCCAGCAGCTTGGTACGAGGCTTGGTGACGGACATGAACACTGAAGCTTTCTTT. Protein: CASSLVRGLVTDMNTEAFF.

This rearrangement joins TRBV5-1 to TRBJ2-2; 10 bases map to TRBD1. Per the germline V gene, CDR1 is SGHRS and CDR2 is YFSETQ. The trim removed 2 bases at V and 6 bases at J, leaving 7 bases unmatched. CDR3 length equals 16 residues. CDR3 DNA: TGCGCCAGCAGCTTTGCCGGACAGGGGGGGGCCGGGGAGCTGTTTTTT. Its protein is CASSFAGQGGAGELFF.

The chain has TRBV9 and TRBJ2-1; 7 bases are shared with TRBD2. From germline, CDR1 is SGDLS and CDR2 YYNGEE. The CDR3 runs 15 residues. J gave up 4 bases and V 2 bases, and 6 bases lay outside the gene matches. The DNA for the CDR3 is TGTGCCAGCAGCGTTTCCGCGGGAGTATACAATGAGCAGTTCTTC. This codes for CASSVSAGVYNEQFF.

CDR3: CASSPTSGGPLYEQYF. DNA of the CDR3: TGCGCCAGCAGCCCAACTTCGGGGGGCCCTTTGTACGAGCAGTACTTC. The V and J genes are TRBV5-1 and TRBJ2-7; D possibly corresponds to TRBD2 (7 bases). Trimming cost V 4 bases and J 4 bases, with 21 bases left between them. The germline V gene has CDR1 SGHRS and CDR2 YFSETQ. There are 16 residues in the CDR3.

In its sample, this clone was seen a few times. J is TRBJ2-7 and V is TRBV30; 9 bases are a match to TRBD1. After removal of 4 bases from V and 2 bases from J, the junction contained 6 bases not matched to a gene. The CDR3 totals 14 residues. CDR1 is GTSNPN and CDR2 is SVGIG in the germline V gene (reference sequence). The CDR3 sequence: CAWTQGQGAYEQYF. The DNA for the CDR3 is TGTGCCTGGACCCAGGGACAGGGCGCCTACGAGCAGTACTTC.

This chain uses TRBV18 with TRBJ1-1; D is perhaps TRBD1 (5 bases). V was shortened by 5 bases and J by 1 base, with 8 bases between the two germline ends. This CDR3 region has 13 residues. CDR1 is KGHSH and CDR2 is LQKENI in the germline V gene. The CDR3 protein is CASSSTENTEAFF. The CDR3 bases are TGTGCCAGCTCATCGACAGAGAACACTGAAGCTTTCTTT.

There are a few counts of this clone. J is TRBJ2-7 and V is TRBV30; no clear D gene. Germline lookup yields CDR1 GTSNPN and CDR2 SVGIG (reference sequence). The CDR3 covers 12 residues. Trimming removed 3 bases from V and 6 bases from J, with 12 bases in between. CDR3 sequence reads: CAWRRDSTEQYF. CDR3 sequence (DNA): TGTGCCTGGAGGCGAGACTCCACCGAGCAGTACTTC.

This clone was seen a single time. The J gene is TRBJ1-2, the V gene TRBV6-4; D ambiguous. V shed 2 bases and J shed 6 bases, with 10 bases lying between them. This CDR3 region has 13 residues. Germline lookup yields CDR1 MRHNA and CDR2 SNTAGT. The CDR3 nucleotides are TGTGCCAGCAGTGACGGTGGAGGCCATGGCTACACCTTC. It translates to CASSDGGGHGYTF.

The chain employs TRBV30 and TRBJ1-5; TRBD1 aligns across 8 bases. CDR3 length equals 13 residues. Trimming at V came to 0 bases and at J to 5 bases, leaving 0 bases not matched to a gene. In germline, CDR1 is GTSNPN, CDR2 SVGIG (reference sequence). For the CDR3, the DNA is TGTGCCTGGAGTGTGACAGGGGATCAGCCCCAGCATTTT. This codes for CAWSVTGDQPQHF.

This chain connects TRBV5-5 to TRBJ1-6; D possibly corresponds to TRBD1 (6 bases). This CDR3 contains 16 residues. In germline, CDR1 is SGHKS, CDR2 YYEKEE (reference sequence). V lost 6 bases to trimming and J lost 0 bases, with 13 bases between them. CDR3: CASTPAGDSYNSPLHF. In nucleotides, the CDR3 is TGTGCCAGCACCCCCGCAGGGGACTCCTATAATTCACCCCTCCACTTT.

This chain uses TRBV28 with TRBJ2-1, with 13 bases that match TRBD2. The CDR3 consists of 14 residues. Trimming took 7 bases from V and 7 from J; bases not matched to a gene: 4. The germline V gene encodes CDR1 MDHEN and CDR2 SYDVKM. CDR3 region: CASTLLAGGNEQFF. CDR3 bases: TGTGCCAGCACCCTACTAGCGGGAGGGAATGAGCAGTTCTTC.

This clone was observed once. An end of the junction differs from the germline gene, which may be a read error. The genes are TRBV19 and TRBJ2-4; 9 positions match TRBD1. In germline, CDR1 is LNHDA, CDR2 SQIVND (reference sequence). CDR3 length: 13 amino acids. In DNA, the CDR3 is TGTGCCAGTTCCGGGACAGGGTGGAACATTCAGTGCTTC. Protein: CASSGTGWNIQCF.

The chain combines TRBV10-3 with TRBJ2-3, with D perhaps matching TRBD2 (5 bases). CDR3 length: 14 residues. Germline lookup yields CDR1 ENHRY and CDR2 SYGVKD. Trimming took off 4 bases at V and 1 base at J, with 9 bases between the two ends. CDR3 amino acids: CAISGWRGTDTQYF. For the CDR3, the DNA is TGTGCCATCAGTGGGTGGCGGGGCACAGATACGCAGTATTTT.

The chain carries TRBV9 and TRBJ2-2; TRBD1 agrees at 8 bases. Germline V CDR1 and CDR2: SGDLS, YYNGEE. The V and J ends lost 7 bases and 0 bases, in that order; junction bases with no gene match: 11. The CDR3 length is 17 residues. The CDR3 nucleotides read TGTGCCAGCCAAGGGGGCAGGGGGCTTACGAACACCGGGGAGCTGTTTTTT. Protein: CASQGGRGLTNTGELFF.

The chain joins TRBV28 to TRBJ2-6, with D hard to call. The CDR3 extends over 18 amino acids. Trimming cost V 1 base and J 0 bases, with 13 bases left between them. Germline assignment: CDR1 MDHEN and CDR2 SYDVKM. CDR3 nucleotides: TGTGCCAGCAGTTTATCTCTCGGATGGGCCTCTGGGGCCAACGTCCTGACTTTC. Protein product: CASSLSLGWASGANVLTF.

This clone was observed once. The J gene is TRBJ2-1, the V gene TRBV15, with 7 bases lining up with TRBD2. The junction had 14 bases not matched to a gene; V was cut back by 9 bases and J by 0 bases. The germline V gene has CDR1 LNHNV and CDR2 YYDKDF (reference sequence). The CDR3 covers 17 residues. The CDR3 loop is CATRPTAGVGSYNEQFF. CDR3 nucleotides: TGTGCCACTAGACCTACGGCGGGAGTTGGCTCCTACAATGAGCAGTTCTTC.

This chain joins TRBV4-1 and TRBJ1-4, with D tentatively TRBD1 (5 bases). The CDR3 loop spans 13 amino acids. V dropped 4 bases and J dropped 8 bases, with 11 bases sitting between them. The V gene's germline CDR1 is MGHRA and CDR2 YSYEKL. The CDR3 region is CASSRGLREKLFF. The CDR3 DNA follows: TGCGCCAGCAGCCGGGGCCTTAGGGAAAAACTGTTTTTT.

This clone is a singleton in its sample. This sequence joins TRBV30 and TRBJ2-1; 12 bases fit TRBD1. The ends lost 4 bases at V and 10 bases at J; junction bases unmatched: 8. This CDR3 contains 14 residues. The V gene's germline CDR1 is GTSNPN and CDR2 SVGIG (reference sequence). CDR3 in DNA: TGTGCCTGGACCCCGGGACAGGGGGCAGGGGAGCAGTTCTTC. It is translated as CAWTPGQGAGEQFF.

The chain combines TRBV28 with TRBJ1-2; possibly TRBD1 for D (6 bases). The CDR3 totals 14 residues. Deletions cut 3 bases from V and 4 bases from J, with 12 bases between. Looked up from germline, CDR1 is MDHEN and CDR2 is SYDVKM. CDR3 DNA sequence: TGTGCCAGCAGTTTCCAGACAGGATTCTATGGCTACACCTTC. It codes for CASSFQTGFYGYTF.

This clone has a handful of counts. The same CDR3 is also encoded by other DNA sequences in this sample. The chain is built from TRBV5-4 and TRBJ1-3, with TRBD1 matching 9 bases. This CDR3 comprises 16 residues. V was pared by 4 bases and J by 1 base, with 6 bases of the junction left unmatched. CDR1 is SGHNT and CDR2 is YYREEE in the germline V gene (reference sequence). CDR3 sequence reads: CASSPGQGGSGNTIYF. The CDR3 DNA reads as TGTGCCAGCAGCCCGGGACAGGGAGGTTCTGGAAACACCATATATTTT. The full variable domain, in which reference TRBV5-4 and TRBJ1-3 provide the parts outside the CDR3, is ETGVTQSPTHLIKTRGQQVTLRCSSQSGHNTVSWYQQALGQGPQFIFQYYREEENGRGNFPPRFSGLQFPNYSSELNVNALELDDSALYLCASSPGQGGSGNTIYFGEGSWLTVV.